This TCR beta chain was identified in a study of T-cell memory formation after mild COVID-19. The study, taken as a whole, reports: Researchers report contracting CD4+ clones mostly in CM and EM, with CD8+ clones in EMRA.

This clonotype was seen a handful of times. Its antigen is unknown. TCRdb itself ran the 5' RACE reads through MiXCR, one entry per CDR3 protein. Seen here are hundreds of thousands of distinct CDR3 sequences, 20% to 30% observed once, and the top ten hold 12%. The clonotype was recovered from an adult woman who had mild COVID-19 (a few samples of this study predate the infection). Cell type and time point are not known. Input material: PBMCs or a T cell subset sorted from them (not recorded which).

This chain's CDR3 is CASSLGQGTNEQYF. In DNA, the CDR3 is TGTGCCAGCAGCTTAGGACAGGGGACGAACGAGCAGTACTTC. J is TRBJ2-7 and V is TRBV11-3, with 8 bases aligning to TRBD1. Trimming at V came to 1 base and at J to 5 bases, leaving 4 bases not matched to a gene. The CDR3 spans 14 residues. Per germline, CDR1 SGHNT and CDR2 YENEEA.